This passage covers 8 T cell receptor beta chains from one sample sequenced in a study of shared clonotypes between healthy human individuals. Clones were sequenced by immunoSEQ multiplex PCR, and TCRdb holds only the in-frame ones, with some missing. The profile shows about 980,000 clones, around three quarters of them singletons. Sequenced input: memory CD4+ T cells sorted from blood. Subset given: CD45RA-negative fraction. Source of these receptors: a man younger than 35 in good health.

The chain is built from TRBV2 and TRBJ2-5; TRBD1 aligns across 9 bases. The CDR3 consists of 14 residues. After removal of 4 bases from V and 4 bases from J, the junction contained 4 bases not matched to a gene. CDR1 is SNHLY and CDR2 is FYNNEI in the germline V gene. CDR3 in DNA: TGTGCCAGCAGTGCCGGGACAGGGAGAGAGACCCAGTACTTC. Protein sequence: CASSAGTGRETQYF.

This chain uses TRBV6-1 with TRBJ2-3; unclear D gene. The CDR3 has 14 residues. V lost 6 bases, J lost 6 bases, and 16 bases lay in between. In germline, CDR1 is MNHNS, CDR2 SASEGT. CDR3 coding DNA: TGTGCCAGCAGCAGAAAACATGAGTCGGATACGCAGTATTTT. Residues: CASSRKHESDTQYF.

The V and J genes are TRBV6-5 and TRBJ2-3, with unresolved D. CDR1 is MNHEY, CDR2 SVGAGI, per germline. V dropped 2 bases and J dropped 9 bases, with 9 bases sitting between them. The CDR3 has 12 amino acids. CDR3 in DNA: TGTGCCAGCAGTTACCTAATGGGGACGCAGTATTTT. Its translation: CASSYLMGTQYF.

V is TRBV28 and J is TRBJ1-1; D perhaps matches TRBD1 (6 bases). Deletions cut 7 bases from V and 0 bases from J, with 12 bases between. The CDR3 spans 14 residues. Germline assignment: CDR1 MDHEN and CDR2 SYDVKM. Here the CDR3 DNA reads TGTGCCAGCATGGGGGGGCCCATGAACACTGAAGCTTTCTTT. Amino acid sequence: CASMGGPMNTEAFF. The full variable domain, in which reference TRBV28 and TRBJ1-1 provide the parts outside the CDR3, is DVKVTQSSRYLVKRTGEKVFLECVQDMDHENMFWYRQDPGLGLRLIYFSYDVKMKEKGDIPEGYSVSREKKERFSLILESASTNQTSMYLCASMGGPMNTEAFFGQGTRLTVV.

This clone was seen only a few times. The chain employs TRBV7-2 and TRBJ2-1, with TRBD2 matching over 8 bases. The CDR3 spans 15 residues. Germline values: CDR1 SGHTA, CDR2 FQGNSA. V shed 0 bases, J shed 9 bases, and the junction held 7 bases outside the gene matches. Here the CDR3 DNA reads TGTGCCAGCAGCTTAGCCGGTAGCGGGAATCTTGAGCAGTTCTTC. Protein product: CASSLAGSGNLEQFF.

V and J are TRBV5-1 and TRBJ1-1; D unclear. The V end was cut by 0 bases, the J end by 1 base, with 7 bases between. Germline loops: CDR1 SGHRS, CDR2 YFSETQ. There are 14 residues in the CDR3. The CDR3 is CASSLDSPNTEAFF. The CDR3 DNA is TGCGCCAGCAGCTTGGACAGTCCGAACACTGAAGCTTTCTTT.

Comments on this clone: This same CDR3 is encoded by further DNA sequences in the sample. CDR3 amino acids: CASSNTRVGKNIQYF. CDR3 in DNA: TGTGCCAGCAGTAATACTAGGGTTGGTAAAAACATTCAGTACTTC. V usage is TRBV6-6 and J usage is TRBJ2-4; TRBD2 might be the D (5 bases). V gave up 5 bases and J gave up 4 bases, with 15 bases separating them. Germline V gives CDR1 MNHNY, CDR2 SVGAGI (reference sequence). This CDR3 comprises 15 residues.

This clone appeared a single time. The chain employs TRBV5-6 and TRBJ1-3, with a possible D match to TRBD1 (5 bases). Trimming left V 2 bases short and J 2 bases short, with 14 bases between. The CDR3 totals 16 residues. Germline CDR1 reads SGHDT; CDR2 reads YYEEEE. The CDR3 sequence: CASSFRQFKTGNTIYF. CDR3 coding DNA: TGTGCCAGCAGCTTCCGACAGTTCAAAACTGGAAACACCATATATTTT.